The subject of this entry is one T cell receptor (beta chain). Its antigen is as yet unknown. A much larger clone lies one base from this, so it may be a read error. The entry originates in a study of T cells in Graves' hyperthyroidism and ophthalmopathy. General observations from the study: Progression to ophthalmopathy was predicted a median of roughly seven months early.

This CDR3 is built from 14 residues. The V gene's germline CDR1 is SGDLS and CDR2 YYNGEE. Diagnosis relied on clinical symptoms, serum thyroxine and TRAb, thyroid ultrasound and orbital computed tomography. Researchers amplified the TCR beta CDR3 regions from RNA transcripts. The HTBI primer set served for first-round RT-PCR of the TCR CDR3. One entry per CDR3 protein, called by TCRdb with MiXCR from the multiplex PCR reads. Of approximately 700,000 distinct CDR3 sequences in the sample, over 40% were seen once. The sample comprised peripheral blood or thyroid tissue (not recorded which). This chain connects TRBV9 to TRBJ1-5; D gene unclear. The TCR was taken from an adult man with Graves' disease, either hyperthyroidism or ophthalmopathy (not recorded which). The CDR3 loop reads CASGVAAVNQPQHF. In DNA form, the CDR3 reads TGTGCCAGCGGCGTAGCGGCAGTCAATCAGCCCCAGCATTTT.